These T cell receptor beta chains were read from a single sample in a study of graft-versus-host responses after intestinal transplantation. Sequenced by immunoSEQ multiplex PCR; TCRdb stores in-frame clones only, minus some. Here the sample spans 35,000 to 40,000 clones, roughly 87% being singletons. The sample in question was PBMCs, obtained 1070 days after transplant. The receptors were sampled from a human patient who received an intestinal transplant, so some T cells may come from the graft donor. Both conserved end residues are part of each CDR3. D genes are given only for firm matches. Clone size is not always given. Where it is, it says once, few, many or a class for expanded clones.

V gene	clone size	D gene	J gene	CDR3 DNA	CDR3 protein
TRBV4-1	-	TRBD2	TRBJ2-1	TGCGCCAGCAGCCAAGGACTAGCGGGCTACAATGAGCAGTTCTTC	CASSQGLAGYNEQFF
TRBV10-3	-	-	TRBJ2-1	TGTGCCATCAGTGAGTCTCTGGGGGGAAGGTACAATGAGCAGTTCTTC	CAISESLGGRYNEQFF
TRBV7-8	-	-	TRBJ2-2	TGTGCCAGCAGCTACCTCCCTTCGGGGGAGTCGGTCACCGGGGAGCTGTTTTTT	CASSYLPSGESVTGELFF
TRBV11-2	-	TRBD2	TRBJ2-3	TGTGCCAGCAGCGTGACTAGCGGGGGGGGATATACGCAGTATTTT	CASSVTSGGGYTQYF
TRBV11-3	-	-	TRBJ2-7	TGTGCCAGCAGCTTAGGAAATCCCCCCTACGAGCAGTACTTC	CASSLGNPPYEQYF
TRBV27	-	-	TRBJ2-3	TGTGCCAGCAGTTTAGACAGGAGATTCACAGATACGCAGTATTTT	CASSLDRRFTDTQYF
TRBV6-1	-	TRBD1	TRBJ2-7	TGTGCCAGCACCAGGACAGGGGGAGGCTACGAGCAGTACTTC	CASTRTGGGYEQYF
TRBV7-9	-	-	TRBJ2-7	TGTGCCAGCAGCTTAGGTGGCGGGGGGGACAGGCCATATTACGAGCAGTACTTC	CASSLGGGGDRPYYEQYF
TRBV4-1	-	TRBD1	TRBJ1-4	TGCGCCAGCAGCCGGCCCCCTCAGGGGGCGAGGACTAATGAAAAACTGTTTTTT	CASSRPPQGARTNEKLFF
TRBV29-1	-	TRBD1	TRBJ2-1	TGCAGCGTGTCCGGGACAGGATCCTACAATGAGCAGTTCTTC	CSVSGTGSYNEQFF
TRBV6-5	-	TRBD2	TRBJ2-2	TGTGCCAGCAGTTTACTAGCGGGAGGGCTTACCGGGGAGCTGTTTTTT	CASSLLAGGLTGELFF
TRBV5-1	once	-	TRBJ2-7	TGCGCCAGCAGCCAAACGGGGTCTGGTCCTTACGAGCAGTACTTC	CASSQTGSGPYEQYF
TRBV10-3	-	-	TRBJ2-1	TGTGCCATCAGTGAGTCGGGCGGGGCACAGTCGCCCCTCTTC	CAISESGGAQSPLF
TRBV15	once	-	TRBJ1-5	TGTGCCACCAGCAGTGGCCCAGACATCAATCAGCCCCAGCATTTT	CATSSGPDINQPQHF
TRBV27	few	-	TRBJ2-7	TGTGCCAGCAGTATTTTAGGGATGGAGCAGTACTTC	CASSILGMEQYF
TRBV6-1	few	-	TRBJ1-1	TGTGCCAGCAACCCGACAGGAATGAACACTGAAGCTTTCTTT	CASNPTGMNTEAFF
TRBV20-1	-	-	TRBJ2-1	TGCAGTGCTACCCTGTGGAATGAGCAGTTCTTC	CSATLWNEQFF
TRBV6-1	once	TRBD2	TRBJ2-5	TGTGCCAGCTCCGGACTAGCGGGGCGCCAGGAGACCCAGTACTTC	CASSGLAGRQETQYF
TRBV25-1	-	-	TRBJ1-2	TGTGCCAGCAGTGAATATGGCGCTGGCTACACCTTC	CASSEYGAGYTF
TRBV14	few	TRBD1	TRBJ2-1	TGTGCCAGCAGCCGCCAAGGGACAGGGTGGAATGAGCAGTTCTTC	CASSRQGTGWNEQFF
TRBV29-1	once	TRBD1	TRBJ1-1	TGCAGCGTTGTGGGACCCGATACAGGGGGCGTCGGAGCTTTCTTT	CSVVGPDTGGVGAFF
TRBV10-3	-	-	TRBJ1-5	TGTGCCATCAGTGACCCCGACAGGCGTCAGCCCCAGCATTTT	CAISDPDRRQPQHF
TRBV9	few	-	TRBJ1-1	TGTGCCAGCAGCCGTGGGGGCACCGCTGAAGCTTTCTTT	CASSRGGTAEAFF
TRBV9	-	-	TRBJ2-5	TGTGCCAGCAGCGTTAAAAGCGGATGGGGGGAGACCCAGTACTTC	CASSVKSGWGETQYF
TRBV29-1	-	-	TRBJ2-7	TGCAGCGTTGAAGGGTCGGGCGAGCAGTACTTC	CSVEGSGEQYF
TRBV6-4	few	TRBD2	TRBJ2-1	TGTGCCAGCAGTGACTCGGAGCGGGAGGGAAGTGAGCAGTTCTTC	CASSDSEREGSEQFF
TRBV21-1	-	-	TRBJ2-3	TGTGCCAGCAGCTACCGGGGACTTACTAGCGGGATGTTCACAGATACGCAGTATTTT	CASSYRGLTSGMFTDTQYF
TRBV28	few	TRBD2	TRBJ2-2	TGTGCCAGCAGTTTGGGGACTAGCATAACCGGGGAGCTGTTTTTT	CASSLGTSITGELFF
TRBV19	-	-	TRBJ1-5	TGTGCCAGTAGTCACAGGGAGGGCAATCAGCCCCAGCATTTT	CASSHREGNQPQHF
TRBV6-1	once	TRBD2	TRBJ2-7	TGTGCCAGCAGTGAAAGGGCGGCTAGCGGATACTACTACGAGCAGTACTTC	CASSERAASGYYYEQYF
TRBV27	-	-	TRBJ1-5	TGTGCCAGCAGTTTGGCCCTCGTTGGAAATCAGCCCCAGCATTTT	CASSLALVGNQPQHF
TRBV6-1	-	TRBD2	TRBJ2-1	TGTGCCAGCAGCGACGGACTAGCGGGGGGCAATGAGCAGTTCTTC	CASSDGLAGGNEQFF
TRBV30	-	-	TRBJ1-5	TGTGCCTGGTCCGGGGGTTTGGATCAGCCCCAGCATTTT	CAWSGGLDQPQHF
TRBV28	-	TRBD1	TRBJ1-5	TGTGCCAGCAGTTCGGGACAGCGTATGAATCAGCCCCAGCATTTT	CASSSGQRMNQPQHF
TRBV30	-	-	TRBJ2-7	TGTGCCTGGAGTGTTCATTCCTACGAGCAGTACTTC	CAWSVHSYEQYF
TRBV6-1	medium-sized	TRBD1	TRBJ1-6	TGTGCCAGCAGTGCTACAGGGGATAATTCACCCCTCCACTTT	CASSATGDNSPLHF
TRBV5-4	-	TRBD2	TRBJ2-1	TGTGCCAGCAGCTTGATTGGGGGGGGGTCATACAATGAGCAGTTCTTC	CASSLIGGGSYNEQFF
TRBV28	-	TRBD2	TRBJ2-7	TGTGCCAGCAGCTCCGGGACTAGAGACGAGCAGTACTTC	CASSSGTRDEQYF
TRBV27	-	TRBD1	TRBJ1-6	TGTGCCACCAAGGGACAGGGGTTGGGTTCACCCCTCCACTTT	CATKGQGLGSPLHF
TRBV5-6	-	-	TRBJ2-7	TGTGCCAGCAGCTTGGAACAGGGCTACGAGCAGTACTTC	CASSLEQGYEQYF
TRBV6-5	-	TRBD2	TRBJ2-1	TGTGCCAGCAGAGAATACTCCGCGGGGGGATGGTTCTTC	CASREYSAGGWFF
TRBV18	-	TRBD2	TRBJ2-1	TGTGCCAGCTCACCAAGGGGCGGGAGAGGAGACAATGAGCAGTTCTTC	CASSPRGGRGDNEQFF
TRBV4-1	once	-	TRBJ2-1	TGCGCCAGCAGCCAAGTGGGATCCTACAATGAGCAGTTCTTC	CASSQVGSYNEQFF
TRBV28	-	-	TRBJ2-2	TGTGCCAGTACCCTAGCGAACACCGGGGAGCTGTTTTTT	CASTLANTGELFF
TRBV6-4	-	-	TRBJ1-2	TGTGCCAGCAGTGACTCAAATAACTATGGCTACACCTTC	CASSDSNNYGYTF
TRBV15	-	-	TRBJ2-7	TGTGCCACCAGCAGAGATCTCGGGAGTTCCTACGAGCAGTACTTC	CATSRDLGSSYEQYF
TRBV30	few	-	TRBJ1-1	TGTGCCTGGCATTCCCAGCGGGCCGTACCTTTCTTT	CAWHSQRAVPFF
TRBV5-1	once	TRBD2	TRBJ2-1	TGCGCCAGCAGAAAGCCGGGACTAGAATACAATGAGCAGTTCTTC	CASRKPGLEYNEQFF